This TCR beta chain was recorded in a study of blood T cell repertoires in COVID-19. The overall study: Samples representing acute and convalescent COVID-19 were sourced from the United States, Italy and Spain. From T cells, B-cell-depleted T cells, or PBMCs came the material, which was cDNA or gDNA.

From germline, CDR1 is SGHTA and CDR2 FQGNSA. This CDR3 has 13 amino acids. V was clipped by 4 bases and J by 7 bases; unmatched bases: 4. This clone was seen a handful of times. In the original analysis: Amplification with reference gene primers provided the estimates of nucleated cell counts. Data came from immunoSEQ multiplex PCR; TCRdb stores just in-frame clones and leaves some out. V and J calls and clone size are as listed in that table; D and trimming were resolved from the DNA. Of approximately 120,000 clones in the sample, about 86% were seen once. This receptor was obtained from a man older than 75 with active or convalescent COVID-19. Sequenced input: peripheral blood. V and J are TRBV7-2 and TRBJ1-3; 7 bases line up with TRBD1. The CDR3 DNA reads TGTGCCAGCAGCTCCGGACAGGCCAACACCATATATTTT. It translates to CASSSGQANTIYF.